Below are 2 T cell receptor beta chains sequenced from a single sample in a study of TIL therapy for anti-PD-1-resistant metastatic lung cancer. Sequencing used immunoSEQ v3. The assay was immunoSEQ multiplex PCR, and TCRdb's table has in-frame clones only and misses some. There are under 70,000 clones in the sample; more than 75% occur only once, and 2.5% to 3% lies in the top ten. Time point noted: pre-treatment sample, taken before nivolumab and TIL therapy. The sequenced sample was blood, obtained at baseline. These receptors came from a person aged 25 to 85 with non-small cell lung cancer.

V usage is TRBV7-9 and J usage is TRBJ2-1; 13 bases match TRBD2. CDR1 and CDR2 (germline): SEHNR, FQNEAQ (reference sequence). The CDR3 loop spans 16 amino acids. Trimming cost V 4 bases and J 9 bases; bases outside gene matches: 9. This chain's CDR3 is CASSSPGLAGRSEQFF. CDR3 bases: TGTGCCAGCAGCTCCCCGGGACTAGCGGGAAGGAGTGAGCAGTTCTTC.

The CDR3 bases are TGTGCCAGCAGCTTAGAACAGAGCTTTTACGAGCAGTACTTC. Its translation is CASSLEQSFYEQYF. V is TRBV7-8 and J is TRBJ2-7; D call uncertain. This CDR3 has 14 amino acids. V lost 1 base and J lost 4, with 11 bases in between. The germline gives CDR1 SGHVS, CDR2 FQNEAQ. The full variable domain, its missing parts supplied by reference TRBV7-8 and TRBJ2-7, is GAGVSQSPRYKVAKRGQDVALRCDPISGHVSLFWYQQALGQGPEFLTYFQNEAQLDKSGLPSDRFFAERPEGSVSTLKIQRTQQEDSAVYLCASSLEQSFYEQYFGPGTRLTVT.